This T cell receptor beta chain is drawn from a study of blood T cells in healthy people across ages. For the second PCR, which ran for 7 to 11 cycles, a sample-barcoded 5' primer and a J-beta primer mix were used. Each CDR3 protein gets one entry after TCRdb re-called the 5' RACE reads with MiXCR. The sample contains some 800,000 distinct CDR3 sequences, 40% to 50% of which appear only once. The CDR3 covers 15 residues. The TCR sequence derives from a man in his fifties or sixties in good health. The sequenced material came from blood. The chain couples TRBV12-3 or TRBV12-4 to TRBJ2-1; D ambiguous. Near its end, the DNA agrees better with TRBJ2-7, so the J call may be wrong. The CDR3 reads CASSLGSIKYDEQYF. In DNA, the CDR3 is TGTGCCAGCAGTTTAGGGTCAATTAAGTACGATGAGCAGTACTTC.